The 27 T cell receptor beta chains given below trace back to one sample, sequenced in a study of OX40 agonist ivuxolimab in advanced cancers. TCRdb keeps only in-frame clones here, not all; method: immunoSEQ multiplex PCR. Among 10,000 to 13,000 clones, roughly 80% were seen once, and the ten largest hold about 14%. The sample was CD4+ or CD8+ T cells sorted from blood, taken in a trial of the OX40 agonist ivuxolimab. Every receptor here comes from an adult with an advanced solid tumor such as melanoma, head and neck, liver or kidney cancer.

This clone appeared a single time. This sequence joins TRBV18 and TRBJ1-1; weak D call: TRBD1 (6 bases). CDR1 is KGHSH, CDR2 LQKENI, per germline. The CDR3 covers 14 residues. Trimming took off 2 bases at V and 4 bases at J, with 11 bases between the two ends. The CDR3 spells CASSPEQGFTEAFF. The CDR3 region has the DNA TGTGCCAGCTCACCAGAGCAGGGGTTCACTGAAGCTTTCTTT.

This clone was picked up a small number of times. The chain carries TRBV11-2 and TRBJ1-1, with a tentative D call TRBD1 (5 bases). Trimming stripped 3 bases from V and 1 base from J, with 9 bases between. In germline, CDR1 is SGHAT, CDR2 FQNNGV. CDR3 size: 14 residues. The CDR3 spells CASSFGGWNTEAFF. CDR3 DNA: TGTGCCAGCAGCTTCGGGGGATGGAACACTGAAGCTTTCTTT.

This clone was recorded once. This chain links TRBV7-9 with TRBJ2-1, with TRBD2 matching over 12 bases. This CDR3 contains 16 residues. CDR1 is SEHNR, CDR2 FQNEAQ, per germline (reference sequence). J was trimmed by 6 bases and V by 0 bases; bases with no gene match: 3. CDR3 coding DNA: TGTGCCAGCAGCTTAGCTGGGACTAGCGGGTTCAATGAGCAGTTCTTC. Translation gives CASSLAGTSGFNEQFF.

V and J are TRBV6-5 and TRBJ2-7, with TRBD1 matching over 10 bases. Trimming removed 6 bases from V and 5 bases from J; junction bases left unmatched: 4. Germline values: CDR1 MNHEY, CDR2 SVGAGI. This CDR3 region has 13 residues. The CDR3 loop reads CASSRDRGHEQYF. CDR3 nucleotides: TGTGCCAGCAGCCGGGACAGGGGCCACGAGCAGTACTTC.

V is TRBV27 and J is TRBJ2-5, with 13 positions matching TRBD2. The CDR3 extends over 16 amino acids. Looked up from germline, CDR1 is MNHEY and CDR2 is SMNVEV (reference sequence). V shed 6 bases and J 5 bases; nucleotides not matched to a gene: 9. The CDR3 region is CASSKLAGGPRETQYF. The CDR3 DNA reads as TGTGCCAGCAGCAAACTAGCGGGAGGGCCGAGGGAGACCCAGTACTTC.

This clone has more than one count but fewer than ten. V gene TRBV5-1 combines with J gene TRBJ2-3; TRBD2 is a possible D gene (6 bases). Per the germline V gene, CDR1 is SGHRS and CDR2 is YFSETQ. V dropped 4 bases and J dropped 2 bases, with 14 bases sitting between them. The CDR3 consists of 15 residues. This CDR3 is CASSSHSGNTDTQYF. CDR3 in DNA: TGCGCCAGCAGCAGCCATAGCGGAAACACAGATACGCAGTATTTT.

This clone was detected a few times. The chain recombines TRBV11-2 with TRBJ1-1; the D gene is possibly TRBD1 (6 bases). V was shortened by 8 bases and J by 4 bases, with 14 bases between the two germline ends. The CDR3 length is 13 residues. The V gene's germline CDR1 is SGHAT and CDR2 FQNNGV. The CDR3 here is CASEWGAGTEAFF. CDR3 sequence (DNA): TGTGCCAGCGAATGGGGGGCCGGCACTGAAGCTTTCTTT.

The chain carries TRBV30 and TRBJ1-2; TRBD1 matches at 10 bases. The trim removed 3 bases at V and 9 bases at J, leaving 13 bases unmatched. The germline V gene encodes CDR1 GTSNPN and CDR2 SVGIG (reference sequence). CDR3 size: 15 residues. The CDR3 spells CAWRRDRGVEFSYTF. The CDR3, as DNA: TGTGCCTGGAGACGGGACAGGGGTGTTGAGTTTAGCTACACCTTC.

The chain links TRBV7-9 to TRBJ2-7, with a weak D call TRBD1 (5 bases). Between the trimmed V and J ends, which lost 5 bases and 7 bases, there was a span of 9 bases. The CDR3 has 11 amino acids. The germline V gene encodes CDR1 SEHNR and CDR2 FQNEAQ (reference sequence). In DNA, the CDR3 is TGTGCCAGCAGCGCGCCAGGGGAGCAGTACTTC. It codes for CASSAPGEQYF.

In its sample, this clone was seen a few times. A read error is the likely source, as a far larger clone sits one nucleotide away. This chain uses TRBV4-2 with TRBJ1-2; 12 bases are a match to TRBD1. The V gene end was trimmed by 0 bases and the J gene end by 7 bases; junction bases not matched to a gene: 9. The germline V gene encodes CDR1 LGHNA and CDR2 YNFKEQ. CDR3 length equals 17 residues. The CDR3 region has the DNA TGTGCCAGCAGCCAAGATATGGGGACAGGGGGCGCGGGTGGCTACACCTTC. Residues: CASSQDMGTGGAGGYTF.

The chain carries TRBV18 and TRBJ2-7; a possible D gene is TRBD1 (7 bases). CDR3 length equals 15 residues. Germline CDR1 reads KGHSH; CDR2 reads LQKENI. The V end was cut by 1 base, the J end by 2 bases, with 12 bases between. The CDR3 spells CASSPRQGGPYEQYF. CDR3 DNA: TGTGCCAGCTCACCACGGCAGGGGGGACCCTACGAGCAGTACTTC.

The chain joins TRBV7-9 to TRBJ2-7; tentative D call: TRBD2 (6 bases). The CDR3 runs to 15 residues. The germline gives CDR1 SEHNR, CDR2 FQNEAQ (reference sequence). V was shortened by 5 bases and J by 2 bases, with 16 bases between the two germline ends. The CDR3: CASSPKEGDPYEQYF. Here the CDR3 DNA reads TGTGCCAGCAGCCCCAAGGAGGGTGATCCCTACGAGCAGTACTTC.

The gene calls are TRBV13 and TRBJ2-5; D call uncertain. Trimming stripped 5 bases from V and 3 bases from J, with 10 bases between. CDR1 and CDR2 (germline): PRHDT, FYEKMQ (reference sequence). The length of the CDR3 is 13 residues. The CDR3 nucleotides read TGTGCCAGCAGCCTCCGGACGGAAGAGACCCAGTACTTC. Translating gives CASSLRTEETQYF. The whole variable domain, filled in from reference TRBV13 and TRBJ2-5, reads AAGVIQSPRHLIKEKRETATLKCYPIPRHDTVYWYQQGPGQDPQFLISFYEKMQSDKGSIPDRFSAQQFSDYHSELNMSSLELGDSALYFCASSLRTEETQYFGPGTRLLVL.

The rearrangement uses TRBV19 and TRBJ1-5; D call uncertain. This CDR3 comprises 14 residues. V was trimmed by 1 base and J by 7 bases, leaving 11 bases between them. Germline CDR1 is LNHDA and CDR2 is SQIVND (reference sequence). Written as DNA, the CDR3 is TGTGCCAGTAGTATAGGAGGAGGGAGGCAGCCCCAGCATTTT. This sequence encodes CASSIGGGRQPQHF. The whole variable domain, filled in from reference TRBV19 and TRBJ1-5, reads DGGITQSPKYLFRKEGQNVTLSCEQNLNHDAMYWYRQDPGQGLRLIYYSQIVNDFQKGDIAEGYSVSREKKESFPLTVTSAQKNPTAFYLCASSIGGGRQPQHFGDGTRLSIL.

The V call is TRBV6-1, the J call TRBJ1-5; 10 bases match TRBD1. Trimming took 6 bases from V and 6 from J; bases not matched to a gene: 8. Germline V lookup: CDR1 MNHNS, CDR2 SASEGT. The CDR3 spans 15 residues. CDR3 bases: TGTGCCAGCAGGGACCTGACAGGGGGCGGTCAGCCCCAGCATTTT. It codes for CASRDLTGGGQPQHF.

The CDR3 here is CSVEGAPNYGYTF. For the CDR3, the DNA is TGCAGCGTTGAGGGGGCCCCCAACTATGGCTACACCTTC. The chain employs TRBV29-1 and TRBJ1-2; possible D gene TRBD1, 6 bases. There are 13 residues in the CDR3. The germline V and J ends were trimmed by 3 bases and 2 bases, with 10 bases remaining between them. Germline V gene data show CDR1 as SQVTM and CDR2 as ANQGSEA.

V is TRBV6-1 and J is TRBJ1-2, with a possible D match to TRBD1 (5 bases). V was pared by 7 bases and J by 6 bases, with 12 bases between. Germline lookup yields CDR1 MNHNS and CDR2 SASEGT. The CDR3 sequence is 12 residues long. The CDR3 is CASTGSWDGYTF. CDR3 in DNA: TGTGCCAGCACAGGGTCATGGGATGGCTACACCTTC.

This sequence joins TRBV2 and TRBJ1-1; possible D gene TRBD1, 6 bases. Between the trimmed V and J ends, which lost 8 bases and 6 bases, there was a span of 7 bases. The CDR3 covers 10 residues. Germline V gene data show CDR1 as SNHLY and CDR2 as FYNNEI. The DNA for the CDR3 is TGTGCCAGCCGGGGGCCTGAAGCTTTCTTT. Its translation is CASRGPEAFF.

This chain uses TRBV7-8 with TRBJ2-1; D ambiguous. The CDR3 has 14 amino acids. The germline CDR1 and CDR2 sequences are SGHVS and FQNEAQ. Trimming left V 4 bases short and J 5 bases short, with 12 bases between. CDR3 loop: CASSSLGLDNEQFF. CDR3 in DNA: TGTGCCAGCAGCTCCTTAGGCCTAGACAATGAGCAGTTCTTC.

The chain joins TRBV19 to TRBJ2-5, with D hard to call. Per the germline V gene, CDR1 is LNHDA and CDR2 is SQIVND (reference sequence). Trimming removed 4 bases from V and 2 bases from J, with 17 bases in between. CDR3 length equals 16 residues. CDR3 region: CASSTDPGRPQETQYF. The DNA for the CDR3 is TGTGCCAGTAGTACAGACCCCGGCAGGCCGCAAGAGACCCAGTACTTC.

The chain is built from TRBV7-3 and TRBJ2-5; 7 bases agree with TRBD1. Losses at the gene ends were 4 bases for V and 2 bases for J; bases not matched to a gene: 7. Germline V gene sequence: CDR1 SGHTA, CDR2 FQGTGA. The CDR3 loop spans 15 amino acids. In DNA, the CDR3 is TGTGCCAGCAGCTGGACCGGGACAGCACAAGAGACCCAGTACTTC. Protein product: CASSWTGTAQETQYF.

The V call is TRBV5-4, the J call TRBJ2-7, with D possibly TRBD1 on 5 matching bases. V shed 3 bases and J shed 4 bases, with 14 bases lying between them. CDR1 is SGHNT and CDR2 is YYREEE in the germline V gene (reference sequence). The CDR3 is 14 residues long. Here the CDR3 reads CASSSGIGEYEQYF. CDR3 bases: TGTGCCAGCAGCTCAGGGATCGGCGAGTACGAGCAGTACTTC.

The chain employs TRBV27 and TRBJ2-7; 7 bases agree with TRBD1. With 8 bases clipped from V and 4 bases from J, the junction kept 11 bases outside the gene matches. CDR3 length equals 14 residues. Germline V gene sequence: CDR1 MNHEY, CDR2 SMNVEV (reference sequence). CDR3 region: CASAQTGTVYEQYF. For the CDR3, the DNA is TGTGCCAGCGCACAGACCGGGACAGTATACGAGCAGTACTTC.

The genes are TRBV13 and TRBJ2-1; 7 bases map to TRBD1. CDR1 PRHDT and CDR2 FYEKMQ come from the germline V gene (reference sequence). This CDR3 is 14 amino acids long. The trim removed 5 bases at V and 3 bases at J, leaving 4 bases unmatched. The CDR3 protein is CASSDGTVYNEQFF. CDR3 nucleotides: TGTGCCAGCAGCGACGGGACAGTCTACAATGAGCAGTTCTTC. Supplemented by reference TRBV13 and TRBJ2-1, the full variable domain reads AAGVIQSPRHLIKEKRETATLKCYPIPRHDTVYWYQQGPGQDPQFLISFYEKMQSDKGSIPDRFSAQQFSDYHSELNMSSLELGDSALYFCASSDGTVYNEQFFGPGTRLTVL.

The gene calls are TRBV6-1 and TRBJ1-2; D gene ambiguous. Trimming left V 1 base short and J 4 bases short, with 7 bases between. The CDR3 extends over 13 amino acids. Germline CDR1 is MNHNS and CDR2 is SASEGT. The CDR3 bases are TGTGCCAGCAGTGAAGGCATGGGCTATGGCTACACCTTC. It translates to CASSEGMGYGYTF.

The chain is built from TRBV7-9 and TRBJ2-5; D gene ambiguous. The V end was cut by 8 bases, the J end by 5 bases, with 18 bases between. This CDR3 is built from 14 residues. The germline V gene has CDR1 SEHNR and CDR2 FQNEAQ (reference sequence). The CDR3 nucleotides are TGTGCCAGCGGTATCGTGGGATTGGCGGAGACCCAGTACTTC. It encodes CASGIVGLAETQYF.

CDR3 amino acids: CASSQAGTAYNEQFF. CDR3 DNA sequence: TGCGCCAGCAGCCAAGCCGGGACAGCTTACAATGAGCAGTTCTTC. The J gene is TRBJ2-1, the V gene TRBV4-1; TRBD1 matches 7 bases. The CDR3 spans 15 residues. The V gene's germline CDR1 is MGHRA and CDR2 YSYEKL. V dropped 1 base and J dropped 4; count of bases not matched to a gene: 4.